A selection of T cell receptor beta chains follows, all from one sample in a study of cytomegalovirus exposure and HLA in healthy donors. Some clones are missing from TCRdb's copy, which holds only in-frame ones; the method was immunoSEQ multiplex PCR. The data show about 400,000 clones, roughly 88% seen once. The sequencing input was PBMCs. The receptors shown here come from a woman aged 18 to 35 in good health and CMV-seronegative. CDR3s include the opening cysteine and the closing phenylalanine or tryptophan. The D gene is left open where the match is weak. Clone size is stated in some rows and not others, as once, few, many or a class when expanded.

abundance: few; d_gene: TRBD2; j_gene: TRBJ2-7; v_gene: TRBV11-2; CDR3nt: TGTGCCAGCAGCCAGAGTAGCGGGAGGGGGTATGAGCAGTACTTC; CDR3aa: CASSQSSGRGYEQYF
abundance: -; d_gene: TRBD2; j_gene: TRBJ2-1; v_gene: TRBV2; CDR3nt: TGTGCCAGCAGTTTTAGCGGGGGCGGGGATGAGCAGTTCTTC; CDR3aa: CASSFSGGGDEQFF
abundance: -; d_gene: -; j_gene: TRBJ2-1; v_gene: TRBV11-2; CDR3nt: TGTGCCAGCACGCGGACCTACAATGAGCAGTTCTTC; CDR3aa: CASTRTYNEQFF
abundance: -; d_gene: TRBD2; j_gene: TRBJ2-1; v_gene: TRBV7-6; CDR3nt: TGTGCCAGCAGCTTAAGGCTAGCGGGGGGCAATGAGCAGTTCTTC; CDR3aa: CASSLRLAGGNEQFF
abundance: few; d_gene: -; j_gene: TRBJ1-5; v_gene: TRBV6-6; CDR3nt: TGTGCCAGCAGTTACAACAGCCAGAGGCCCCAGCATTTT; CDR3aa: CASSYNSQRPQHF
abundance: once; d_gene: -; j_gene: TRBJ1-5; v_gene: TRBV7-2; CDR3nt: TGTGCCAGCAGCCAAGGGGCACAGGTCAATCAGCCCCAGCATTTT; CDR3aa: CASSQGAQVNQPQHF
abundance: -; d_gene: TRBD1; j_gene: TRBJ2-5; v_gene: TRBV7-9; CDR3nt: TGTGCCAGCAGCCCAACGACAGGGCGTCAAGAGACCCAGTACTTC; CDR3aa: CASSPTTGRQETQYF
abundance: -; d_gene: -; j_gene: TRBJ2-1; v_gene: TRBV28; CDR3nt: TGTGCCAGCAGCCGCGTCTGGGGGCGCTCCTACAATGAGCAGTTCTTC; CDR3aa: CASSRVWGRSYNEQFF
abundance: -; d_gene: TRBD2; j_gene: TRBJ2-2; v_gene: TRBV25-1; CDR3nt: TGTGCCAGCACTCGGGGGGGTATAAGGGAGCTGTTTTTT; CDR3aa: CASTRGGIRELFF
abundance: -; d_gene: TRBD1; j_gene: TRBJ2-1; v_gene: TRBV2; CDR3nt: TGTGCCAGCAGTGGGGCCGGGACAGGCGCCTACAATGAGCAGTTCTTC; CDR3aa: CASSGAGTGAYNEQFF
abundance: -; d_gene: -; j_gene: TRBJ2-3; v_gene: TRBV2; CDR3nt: TGTGCCAGCAGGCCGAGCTCCACAGATACGCAGTATTTT; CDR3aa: CASRPSSTDTQYF
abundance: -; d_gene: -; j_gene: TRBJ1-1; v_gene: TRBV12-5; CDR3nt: TGTGCTAGTGGTTTCGGTGCGGGGGGGACTTTCTTT; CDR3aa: CASGFGAGGTFF
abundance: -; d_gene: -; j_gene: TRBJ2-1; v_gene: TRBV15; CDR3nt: TGTGCCACCGGTGATGGCGGGGCCTCCTACAATGAGCAGTTCTTC; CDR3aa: CATGDGGASYNEQFF
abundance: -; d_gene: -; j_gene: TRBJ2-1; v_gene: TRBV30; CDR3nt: TGTGCCTGGAGCCTCTTAGGGGGAGCGGCCTACAATGAGCAGTTCTTC; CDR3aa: CAWSLLGGAAYNEQFF
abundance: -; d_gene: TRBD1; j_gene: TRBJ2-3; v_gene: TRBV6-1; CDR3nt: TGTGCCAGCTCAAGACGGGACAGGGACACAGATACGCAGTATTTT; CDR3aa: CASSRRDRDTDTQYF
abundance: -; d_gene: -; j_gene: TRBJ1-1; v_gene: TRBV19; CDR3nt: TGTGCCAGTAGTCCCCGAGGAGCTGAAGCTTTCTTT; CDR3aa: CASSPRGAEAFF
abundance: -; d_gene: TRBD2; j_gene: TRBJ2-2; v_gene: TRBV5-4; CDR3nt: TGTGCCAGCAGCTACCTAGCGGGAGCGAACACCGGGGAGCTGTTTTTT; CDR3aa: CASSYLAGANTGELFF
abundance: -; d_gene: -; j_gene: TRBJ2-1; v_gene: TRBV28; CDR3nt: TGTGCCAGCAGGGTCGGGGTCTCCTACAATGAGCAGTTCTTC; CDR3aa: CASRVGVSYNEQFF
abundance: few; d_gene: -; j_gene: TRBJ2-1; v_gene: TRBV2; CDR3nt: TGTGCCAGCAGGATAGGGAGTCTTGGTGAGCAGTTCTTC; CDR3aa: CASRIGSLGEQFF
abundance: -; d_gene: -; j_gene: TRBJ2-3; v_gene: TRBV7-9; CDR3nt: TGTGCCAGCAGCTTGACTACGTCTAGCACAGATACGCAGTATTTT; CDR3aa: CASSLTTSSTDTQYF
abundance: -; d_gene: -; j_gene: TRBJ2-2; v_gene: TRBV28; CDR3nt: TGTGCCAGCAGTCCCGATTTGACACTTCAGAACACCGGGGAGCTGTTTTTT; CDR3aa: CASSPDLTLQNTGELFF
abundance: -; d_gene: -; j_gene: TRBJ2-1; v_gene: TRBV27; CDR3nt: TGTGCCAGCAGTTTCGGGAGAAGCAATGAGCAGTTCTTC; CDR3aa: CASSFGRSNEQFF
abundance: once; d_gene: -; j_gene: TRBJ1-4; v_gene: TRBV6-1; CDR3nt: TGTGCCAGCAGGGTATTTAACAGGGAAAATGAAAAACTGTTTTTT; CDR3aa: CASRVFNRENEKLFF
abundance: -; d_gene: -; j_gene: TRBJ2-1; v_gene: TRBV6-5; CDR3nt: TGTGCCAGCAGTTACCCAGGAGGTCACAATGAGCAGTTCTTC; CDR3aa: CASSYPGGHNEQFF
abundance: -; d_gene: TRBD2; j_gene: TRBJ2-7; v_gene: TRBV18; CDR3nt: TGTGCCAGCTCACCGGGACTAGCGGAGAAAGCGTACTTC; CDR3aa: CASSPGLAEKAYF
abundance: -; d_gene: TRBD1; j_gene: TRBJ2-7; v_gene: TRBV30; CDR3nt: TGTGCCTGGGGACAGGGGCTTTCCTACGAGCAGTACTTC; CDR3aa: CAWGQGLSYEQYF
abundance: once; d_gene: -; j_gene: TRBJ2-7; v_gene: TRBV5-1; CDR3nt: TGCGCCAGCAGCTTGACAGGGTACTACGAGCAGTACTTC; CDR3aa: CASSLTGYYEQYF